Listed below are T cell receptor beta chains from one sample, sequenced in a study of CD8 T cells in Susac syndrome. MiXCR was run by TCRdb on the immunoSEQ multiplex PCR reads, yielding one entry per CDR3 protein. This repertoire shows 130,000 to 150,000 distinct CDR3 sequences, approximately 93% found once; its top ten account for roughly 0.083%. Sequenced sample: CD4+ T cells from PBMCs. The receptor source for this set is a human donor in good health. The CDR3 runs from the conserved cysteine through the conserved F or W.

cdr3_aa | j_call | v_call | cdr3_length
CSVSLAKNIQYF | TRBJ2-4 | TRBV29-1 | 12
CASRADSYEQYF | TRBJ2-7 | TRBV19 | 12
CASSPWRDRTYEQYF | TRBJ2-7 | TRBV3-1 | 15
CASSWPGSQETQYF | TRBJ2-5 | TRBV12-3/TRBV12-4 | 14
CSARKDEQFF | TRBJ2-1 | TRBV20-1 | 10
CASSPDRQETQYF | TRBJ2-5 | TRBV5-4 | 13
CASSQGHSTEAFF | TRBJ1-1 | TRBV3-1 | 13
CSARRGITETQYF | TRBJ2-5 | TRBV20-1 | 13
CASSTDRNNEQFF | TRBJ2-1 | TRBV7-3 | 13
CSAREGRSGTQYF | TRBJ2-5 | TRBV20-1 | 13
CASSLYRVGVRYTGELFF | TRBJ2-2 | TRBV5-1 | 18
CASRPRTGGAETQYF | TRBJ2-5 | TRBV19 | 15
CASSPNGIRLEAFF | TRBJ1-1 | TRBV5-5 | 14
CSASPGLIPYEQYF | TRBJ2-7 | TRBV20-1 | 14
CASSLLGLAGEQQFF | TRBJ2-1 | TRBV18 | 15
CASNQDTAYQETQYF | TRBJ2-5 | TRBV28 | 15
CSAFRSDNEQFF | TRBJ2-1 | TRBV29-1 | 12
CASSQAGTSITGELFF | TRBJ2-2 | TRBV3-1 | 16
CASSGTGKGGYTF | TRBJ1-2 | TRBV3-1 | 13
CASSTQANTEAFF | TRBJ1-1 | TRBV28 | 13
CASTGGGIPDTQYF | TRBJ2-3 | TRBV19 | 14
CASSGFAYEQYF | TRBJ2-7 | TRBV7-2 | 12
CASSSPTSGRATDTQYF | TRBJ2-3 | TRBV7-9 | 17
CASSSRNRAGYTF | TRBJ1-2 | TRBV27 | 13
CSVRTGGYGYTF | TRBJ1-2 | TRBV29-1 | 12
CSATVQETQYF | TRBJ2-5 | TRBV20-1 | 11
CSAPDAQAGYNEQFF | TRBJ2-1 | TRBV20-1 | 15
CASSQLDTQYF | TRBJ2-3 | TRBV25-1 | 11
CAISESGVPQETQYF | TRBJ2-5 | TRBV10-3 | 15
CAWSRALGKSAEAFF | TRBJ1-1 | TRBV30 | 15
CAYQTGAADTQYF | TRBJ2-3 | TRBV30 | 13
CASSQGGAGANVLTF | TRBJ2-6 | TRBV5-4 | 15
CASSLVAGGSNQPQHF | TRBJ1-5 | TRBV5-1 | 16
CASSLGTGQGNEQYF | TRBJ2-7 | TRBV5-1 | 15
CASSLGGTSIDTQYF | TRBJ2-3 | TRBV12-3/TRBV12-4 | 15
CATQRDRAAQTSF | TRBJ1-1 | TRBV28 | 13
CSAISGTLHAEAFF | TRBJ1-1 | TRBV20-1 | 14
CASSPQGAGGRKNIQYF | TRBJ2-4 | TRBV3-1 | 17
CASSTWGGTGNEQYF | TRBJ2-7 | TRBV19 | 15
CASSSLRENYGYTF | TRBJ1-2 | TRBV5-4 | 14
CASSHPRYGYTF | TRBJ1-2 | TRBV28 | 12
CASSLGPTSGNTGELFF | TRBJ2-2 | TRBV7-3 | 17
CASSQTGVGQPQHF | TRBJ1-5 | TRBV5-6 | 14
CASSLPGQGVGEQYF | TRBJ2-7 | TRBV19 | 15
CASSVVRVAPYGYTF | TRBJ1-2 | TRBV2 | 15
CATSGGYTEAFF | TRBJ1-1 | TRBV15 | 12
CASRERLGLTYNEQFF | TRBJ2-1 | TRBV2 | 16
CASSPVKTEAFF | TRBJ1-1 | TRBV18 | 12
CAWSVGGANYGYTF | TRBJ1-2 | TRBV30 | 14
CASSTSGQGIYEQYF | TRBJ2-7 | TRBV7-9 | 15
CASSLVPPLTDTQYF | TRBJ2-3 | TRBV12-3/TRBV12-4 | 15
CASSLRLANYNEQFF | TRBJ2-1 | TRBV7-2 | 15
CASSQIRTVLHEQYF | TRBJ2-7 | TRBV4-1 | 15
CASSSPYRQGHNEQFF | TRBJ2-1 | TRBV7-6 | 16
CASSPRQNAEAFF | TRBJ1-1 | TRBV27 | 13